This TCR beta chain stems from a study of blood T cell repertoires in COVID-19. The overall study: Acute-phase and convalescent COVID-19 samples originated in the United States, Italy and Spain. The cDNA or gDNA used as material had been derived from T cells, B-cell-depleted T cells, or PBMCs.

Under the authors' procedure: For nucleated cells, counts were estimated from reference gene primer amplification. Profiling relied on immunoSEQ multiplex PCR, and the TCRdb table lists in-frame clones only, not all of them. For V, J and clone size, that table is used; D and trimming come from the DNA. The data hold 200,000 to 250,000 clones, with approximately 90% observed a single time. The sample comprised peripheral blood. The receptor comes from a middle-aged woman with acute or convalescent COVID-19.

The CDR3 bases are TGTGCCAGCAGTGAGGGAAGCGGGGCCACTGAAGCTTTCTTT. Protein sequence: CASSEGSGATEAFF. The rearrangement joins TRBV6-4 to TRBJ1-1; a weak D match, TRBD1 (5 bases). V lost 3 bases and J lost 4, with 12 bases in between. This CDR3 comprises 14 residues. CDR1 MRHNA and CDR2 SNTAGT come from the germline V gene.